This TCR beta chain was documented in a study of blood T cell repertoires in COVID-19. Study as a whole: The analysed material was cDNA or gDNA that came from T cells, B-cell-depleted T cells, or PBMCs.

The V gene's germline CDR1 is GTSNPN and CDR2 SVGIG (reference sequence). This CDR3 is 15 amino acids long. V gave up 2 bases and J gave up 4 bases, with 15 bases separating them. This clone was seen a few times. Measured with immunoSEQ multiplex PCR; TCRdb has only the in-frame clones, and not every one. This sample has 120,000 to 150,000 clones, with approximately 85% found just once. The TCR comes from a man over 45 with acute or convalescent COVID-19. Material for sequencing was peripheral blood. The rearrangement joins TRBV30 to TRBJ2-1; tentatively, D is TRBD2 (5 bases). In DNA, the CDR3 is TGTGCCTGGAGTACCGATTTGAGGAGGTACAATGAGCAGTTCTTC. It codes for CAWSTDLRRYNEQFF.